A selection of T cell receptor beta chains follows, all from one sample in a study of quantifying T cell responses using KT2 cells. In TCRdb, the UMI-ligation and nested PCR reads were re-called with MiXCR into one record per CDR3 protein. Of tens of thousands of distinct CDR3 sequences detected, 6% to 9.5% appear once; the ten largest clones hold approximately 15%. Sequenced input: PBMCs spiked with cells of the T cell clone KT2. These receptors originate from a human donor. CDR3s include the opening cysteine and the closing phenylalanine or tryptophan. D genes are given only for firm matches. Size is stated for part of the rows, as once, few or many counts, or as a class when the clone is expanded.

TRBJ2-3,TRBV20-1,TRBD2,few,TGCAGTGCTAGTGCACTAGCGGGGCAAACTAGCACAGATACGCAGTATTTT,CSASALAGQTSTDTQYF
TRBJ2-2,TRBV6-4,-,many,TGTGCCAGCAGTGACTCTACCGGGGACACCGGGGAGCTGTTTTTT,CASSDSTGDTGELFF
TRBJ2-7,TRBV4-2,TRBD1,many,TGTGCCAGCAGCCAGGGGACAGGGGGCGTTTACGAGCAGTACTTC,CASSQGTGGVYEQYF
TRBJ2-1,TRBV4-2,-,-,TGTGCCAGCAGCCAAGAAGGTTCGGACAATGAGCAGTTCTTC,CASSQEGSDNEQFF
TRBJ2-7,TRBV13,-,few,TGTGCCAGCAGCTTAACCCCCTACGAGCAGTACTTC,CASSLTPYEQYF
TRBJ1-1,TRBV30,-,many,TGTGCCTGGAGCCCTGGGGTTGGGCCTACCGCTGAAGCTTTCTTT,CAWSPGVGPTAEAFF
TRBJ2-4,TRBV6-2/TRBV6-3,TRBD1,many,TGTGCCAGTACGTACAGGGGGCCGGGAAACATTCAGTACTTC,CASTYRGPGNIQYF
TRBJ1-1,TRBV2,-,many,TGTGCCAGCAAACCAAGAAGGGACACTGAAGCTTTCTTT,CASKPRRDTEAFF
TRBJ2-5,TRBV6-6,TRBD1,-,TGTGCCAGCAGTTACAAGTCCGGACAGGACGTCGGGGAGACCCAGTACTTC,CASSYKSGQDVGETQYF
TRBJ2-7,TRBV4-1,TRBD2,many,TGCGCCAGCAGCACCCCCGGGACTAGTCCCGAGCAGTACTTC,CASSTPGTSPEQYF
TRBJ2-7,TRBV5-1,TRBD2,-,TGCGCCAGCAACCTAGCGGGGGGGCCCTACGAGCAGTACTTC,CASNLAGGPYEQYF
TRBJ1-6,TRBV30,-,-,TGTGCCTGGAGGCAGCCGAATTCACCCCTCCACTTT,CAWRQPNSPLHF
TRBJ1-2,TRBV29-1,-,many,TGCAGCGTTGCTGAGAACTATGGCTACACCTTC,CSVAENYGYTF
TRBJ1-1,TRBV29-1,TRBD1,-,TGCAGCGGGGGGACAGGGGGGAGCACTGAAGCTTTCTTT,CSGGTGGSTEAFF
TRBJ2-5,TRBV5-1,TRBD2,-,TGCGCCAGCAGAGCGGGACTCCAAGAGACCCAGTACTTC,CASRAGLQETQYF
TRBJ2-3,TRBV4-2,TRBD2,few,TGTGCCAGCAGCCAAGACGGTACGGGGGGGATAGGCGATACGCAGTATTTT,CASSQDGTGGIGDTQYF
TRBJ2-5,TRBV5-1,-,-,TGCGCCAGCAGCTTCGGATCCCAAGAGACCCAGTACTTC,CASSFGSQETQYF
TRBJ1-1,TRBV20-1,-,many,TGCAGTGCTAGAGAGCCAGTTTTAATGGGCGACACTGAAGCTTTCTTT,CSAREPVLMGDTEAFF
TRBJ1-1,TRBV14,TRBD1,many,TGTGCCAGCAGCCGACAGGGCCTGGCTGAAGCTTTCTTT,CASSRQGLAEAFF
TRBJ1-2,TRBV7-9,-,many,TGTGCCAGCAGCCTTGGGGGATCGTCAGGCTACACCTTC,CASSLGGSSGYTF
TRBJ2-1,TRBV10-3,-,many,TGTGCCATCAGTGAGTACCCAGGGAATGAGCAGTTCTTC,CAISEYPGNEQFF
TRBJ2-5,TRBV20-1,-,few,TGCAGTGCTCTCAGGGACGGCGGAGGGGAGACCCAGTACTTC,CSALRDGGGETQYF
TRBJ2-7,TRBV20-1,TRBD2,many,TGCAGTGCTAGTGGGAGGGGGACTAGTACGCTGCACGAGCAGTACTTC,CSASGRGTSTLHEQYF
TRBJ1-1,TRBV29-1,-,many,TGCAGCGTTGTTAGACCACCCAACACTGAAGCTTTCTTT,CSVVRPPNTEAFF
TRBJ1-1,TRBV7-9,TRBD1,many,TGTGCCAGCAGCTTAGCGAAGGGACAGGGAAAACCTGTTGAAGCTTTCTTT,CASSLAKGQGKPVEAFF
TRBJ2-7,TRBV25-1,-,many,TGTGCCAGCAGTGAATTTGCGGCGCACTACGAGCAGTACTTC,CASSEFAAHYEQYF
TRBJ2-7,TRBV10-3,-,many,TGTGCCATCAGTGTCAATAACTACGAGCAGTACTTC,CAISVNNYEQYF
TRBJ1-1,TRBV6-5,TRBD1,many,TGTGCCAGCAGTTACTCGAGGCAGGGGGCGAGTGAAGCTTTCTTT,CASSYSRQGASEAFF
TRBJ1-6,TRBV4-1,TRBD1,many,TGCGCCAGCAGCCAAGTTCGGACAGGGGTGGGTTCACCCCTCCACTTT,CASSQVRTGVGSPLHF
TRBJ2-3,TRBV29-1,-,few,TGCAGCGTTATACCGGGATTAGACGCAGATACGCAGTATTTT,CSVIPGLDADTQYF
TRBJ1-6,TRBV7-6,-,few,TGTGCCAGCAGCTTAGCCCAGGGTTATAATTCACCCCTCCACTTT,CASSLAQGYNSPLHF
TRBJ2-7,TRBV24-1,TRBD2,-,TGTGCCACCAGTGTGAGGACTAGCGGGATATCGGGTCGCGACGAGCAGTACTTC,CATSVRTSGISGRDEQYF
TRBJ1-1,TRBV30,-,-,TGTGCCTGGAGTGTAACTGTCACTGAAGCTTTCTTT,CAWSVTVTEAFF
TRBJ2-6,TRBV20-1,-,-,TGCAGTGCTAGAGGAGCCAAAACTGGGGCCAACGTCCTGACTTTC,CSARGAKTGANVLTF
TRBJ2-7,TRBV11-2,-,few,TGTGCCAGCAGCTCCCACACCGGGGTCGAGCAGTACTTC,CASSSHTGVEQYF
TRBJ2-1,TRBV11-2,TRBD2,many,TGTGCCAGCAGCGCGCTAATAGCGGGAGGGAAGTACAATGAGCAGTTCTTC,CASSALIAGGKYNEQFF